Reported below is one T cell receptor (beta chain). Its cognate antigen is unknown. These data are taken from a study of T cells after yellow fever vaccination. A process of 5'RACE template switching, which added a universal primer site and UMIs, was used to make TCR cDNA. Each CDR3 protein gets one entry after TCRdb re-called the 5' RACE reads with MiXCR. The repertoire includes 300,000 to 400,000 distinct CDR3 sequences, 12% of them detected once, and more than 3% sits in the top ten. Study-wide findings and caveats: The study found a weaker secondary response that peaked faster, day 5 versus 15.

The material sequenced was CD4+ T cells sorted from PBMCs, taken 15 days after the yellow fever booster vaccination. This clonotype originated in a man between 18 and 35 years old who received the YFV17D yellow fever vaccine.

The CDR3 protein is CATQDGGAETQYF. CDR3 in DNA: TGTGCCACTCAAGATGGGGGAGCAGAGACCCAGTACTTC. The gene calls are TRBV6-2 or TRBV6-3 and TRBJ2-5; D is tentatively TRBD1 or TRBD2 (5 bases each). Trimming removed 10 bases at V and 4 bases at J, with 16 bases between. This CDR3 contains 13 residues. Germline CDR1 is MNHEY and CDR2 is SVGEGT.